This is a list of T cell receptor beta chains from one sample in a study of regulatory T cells in long-lasting Graves disease. One entry per CDR3 protein, called by TCRdb with MiXCR from the multiplex PCR reads. The repertoire holds some 340,000 distinct CDR3 sequences, with approximately 23% as singletons. Material: peripheral blood mononuclear cells (PBMCs), obtained when the disease was refractory, from a patient treated with antithyroid drugs. All receptors derive from a woman between 40 and 55 years old with Graves disease. CDR3s include the opening cysteine and the closing phenylalanine or tryptophan. Each record gives: J gene, V gene, CDR3 protein.

J gene: TRBJ2-5; V gene: TRBV28; CDR3 protein: CASSSRLAAQETQYF
J gene: TRBJ1-1; V gene: TRBV9; CDR3 protein: CASSVVSDTEAFF
J gene: TRBJ1-2; V gene: TRBV2; CDR3 protein: CASSFGQGDYGYTF
J gene: TRBJ2-7; V gene: TRBV5-1; CDR3 protein: CASSLTGTSYEQYF
J gene: TRBJ2-7; V gene: TRBV28; CDR3 protein: CASSLRVQANYEQYF
J gene: TRBJ1-2; V gene: TRBV27; CDR3 protein: CASAPSGLYGYTF
J gene: TRBJ2-7; V gene: TRBV28; CDR3 protein: CASSFHGIKIEQYF
J gene: TRBJ2-1; V gene: TRBV28; CDR3 protein: CASRQGYYNEQFF
J gene: TRBJ1-1; V gene: TRBV7-8; CDR3 protein: CASNEGTEAFF
J gene: TRBJ1-4; V gene: TRBV19; CDR3 protein: CASSMLVATNEKLFF
J gene: TRBJ2-5; V gene: TRBV11-2; CDR3 protein: CASSYGQGRWETQYF
J gene: TRBJ1-4; V gene: TRBV2; CDR3 protein: CASTRLGHTNEKLFF
J gene: TRBJ1-5; V gene: TRBV7-8; CDR3 protein: CASSLRTGPNQPQHF
J gene: TRBJ2-1; V gene: TRBV5-6; CDR3 protein: CASSLSLNEQFF
J gene: TRBJ2-7; V gene: TRBV5-1; CDR3 protein: CASSLAYRTYEQYF
J gene: TRBJ1-1; V gene: TRBV14; CDR3 protein: CASSQASRADTEAFF
J gene: TRBJ2-4; V gene: TRBV5-1; CDR3 protein: CASISAKNIQYF
J gene: TRBJ2-7; V gene: TRBV7-8; CDR3 protein: CASSLDGSFSYEQYF
J gene: TRBJ1-6; V gene: TRBV2; CDR3 protein: CASIAMSSYNSPLHF
J gene: TRBJ2-5; V gene: TRBV20-1; CDR3 protein: CSARVLDDMQETQYF
J gene: TRBJ2-2; V gene: TRBV28; CDR3 protein: CASSLWRAGSSGELFF
J gene: TRBJ1-1; V gene: TRBV12-3/TRBV12-4; CDR3 protein: CASSFWGGNTEAFF
J gene: TRBJ2-7; V gene: TRBV27; CDR3 protein: CASCPSTGDRPYEQYF
J gene: TRBJ2-1; V gene: TRBV28; CDR3 protein: CASSPPGQRYNEQFF
J gene: TRBJ1-4; V gene: TRBV11-2; CDR3 protein: CASSTIGKAKLFF
J gene: TRBJ2-7; V gene: TRBV28; CDR3 protein: CASSLLGFREQYF
J gene: TRBJ2-1; V gene: TRBV20-1; CDR3 protein: CSASRQGGSNEQFF
J gene: TRBJ2-1; V gene: TRBV28; CDR3 protein: CASSIGTSGSYNEQFF
J gene: TRBJ2-2; V gene: TRBV20-1; CDR3 protein: CSAGLLGELFF
J gene: TRBJ1-1; V gene: TRBV19; CDR3 protein: CASSFAPPRAMDTEAFF
J gene: TRBJ2-2; V gene: TRBV6-2/TRBV6-3; CDR3 protein: CASSYSSTGELFF
J gene: TRBJ1-5; V gene: TRBV28; CDR3 protein: CASSPTGGTSRRQPQHF
J gene: TRBJ2-6; V gene: TRBV12-3/TRBV12-4; CDR3 protein: CAAMSSGANVLTF